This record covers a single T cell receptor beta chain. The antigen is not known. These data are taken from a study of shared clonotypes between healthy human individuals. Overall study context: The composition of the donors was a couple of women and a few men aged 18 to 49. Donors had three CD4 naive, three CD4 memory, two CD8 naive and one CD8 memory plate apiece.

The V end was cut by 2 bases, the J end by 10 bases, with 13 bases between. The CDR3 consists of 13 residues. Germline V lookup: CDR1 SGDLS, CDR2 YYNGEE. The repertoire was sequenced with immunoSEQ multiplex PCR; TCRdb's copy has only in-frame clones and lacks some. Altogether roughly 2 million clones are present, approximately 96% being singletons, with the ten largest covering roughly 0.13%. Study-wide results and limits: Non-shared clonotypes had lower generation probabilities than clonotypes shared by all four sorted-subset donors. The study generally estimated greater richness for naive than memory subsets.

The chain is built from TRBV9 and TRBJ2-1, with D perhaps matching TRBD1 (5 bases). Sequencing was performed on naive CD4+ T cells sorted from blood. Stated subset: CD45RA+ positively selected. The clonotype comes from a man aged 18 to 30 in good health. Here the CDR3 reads CASSVGLVGEQFF. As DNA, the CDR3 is TGTGCCAGCAGCGTGGGGCTAGTCGGCGAGCAGTTCTTC.